One sample yielded the 10 T cell receptor beta chains listed below, sequenced in a study of blood T cell repertoires in COVID-19. Assay used: immunoSEQ multiplex PCR; TCRdb lists only in-frame clones, some missing. Among 230,000 or so clones listed, 70% to 85% were seen once. The sequencing sample was made of peripheral blood. The origin of the receptors is a man aged 40-49 years who had recovered from COVID-19.

The chain couples TRBV4-1 to TRBJ2-7; D unclear. The germline V gene encodes CDR1 MGHRA and CDR2 YSYEKL. V shed 2 bases and J shed 6 bases, with 20 bases lying between them. CDR3 length: 16 amino acids. CDR3 amino acids: CASSQRGLSETGEQYF. The DNA of the CDR3 is TGCGCCAGCAGCCAACGCGGTTTGTCAGAGACCGGCGAGCAGTACTTC.

The rearrangement joins TRBV9 to TRBJ2-5; 7 positions match TRBD1. Unmatched junction bases numbered 4, after V lost 0 bases and J lost 2 bases. Germline assignment: CDR1 SGDLS and CDR2 YYNGEE. This CDR3 is built from 15 residues. In DNA form, the CDR3 reads TGTGCCAGCAGCGTAGTTTCCAGGGGGCAAGAGACCCAGTACTTC. As protein: CASSVVSRGQETQYF. The full variable domain, rest sourced from reference TRBV9 and TRBJ2-5, is DSGVTQTPKHLITATGQRVTLRCSPRSGDLSVYWYQQSLDQGLQFLIQYYNGEERAKGNILERFSAQQFPDLHSELNLSSLELGDSALYFCASSVVSRGQETQYFGPGTRLLVL.

The J gene is TRBJ2-7, the V gene TRBV10-1, with 9 bases fitting TRBD1. V lost 0 bases, J lost 5 bases, and 5 bases stayed unmatched. CDR1 is WNHNN, CDR2 SYGVQD, per germline (reference sequence). This CDR3 spans 15 amino acids. DNA for the CDR3: TGCGCCAGCAGTGAGTCTTTCAGGGACAGGGACGAGCAGTACTTC. Protein: CASSESFRDRDEQYF.

The J gene is TRBJ1-2, the V gene TRBV5-4; no reliable D call. The germline V gene encodes CDR1 SGHNT and CDR2 YYREEE (reference sequence). This CDR3 is 11 amino acids long. Deletions cut 5 bases from V and 8 bases from J, with 10 bases between. Written as DNA, the CDR3 is TGTGCCAGCAGAGGCGTACAGGGCTACACCTTC. Protein product: CASRGVQGYTF.

The chain couples TRBV9 to TRBJ2-3, with D possibly being TRBD2 (5 bases). The V gene's germline CDR1 is SGDLS and CDR2 YYNGEE. V lost 4 bases and J lost 5, with 11 bases in between. The CDR3 runs to 13 residues. CDR3 residues: CASSPREGDTQYF. CDR3 DNA: TGTGCCAGCAGCCCCCGAGAGGGAGATACGCAGTATTTT.

The CDR3 here is CASSSRTGASDTQYF. CDR3 bases: TGTGCCAGCAGTTCAAGGACAGGGGCCTCAGATACGCAGTATTTT. The V gene is TRBV3-1 (or the pseudogene TRBV3-2), the J gene TRBJ2-3; TRBD1 matches at 9 bases. The CDR3 extends over 15 amino acids. Germline CDR1 reads LGHDT; CDR2 reads YNNKEL (reference sequence). V dropped 6 bases and J dropped 4; count of bases not matched to a gene: 8.

The V gene is TRBV5-4, the J gene TRBJ2-3; maybe TRBD2 (6 bases). Germline lookup yields CDR1 SGHNT and CDR2 YYREEE (reference sequence). Trimming pared 4 bases from V and 6 bases from J, leaving 24 bases between. The CDR3 totals 17 residues. CDR3 DNA sequence: TGTGCCAGCAGCCCTGGCGGGACGGACGTCTTTACGGATACGCAGTATTTT. Translating gives CASSPGGTDVFTDTQYF. The complete variable domain, with remaining parts taken from reference TRBV5-4 and TRBJ2-3, reads ETGVTQSPTHLIKTRGQQVTLRCSSQSGHNTVSWYQQALGQGPQFIFQYYREEENGRGNFPPRFSGLQFPNYSSELNVNALELDDSALYLCASSPGGTDVFTDTQYFGPGTRLTVL.

The chain carries TRBV6-4 and TRBJ2-3, with a tentative D call TRBD1 (6 bases). CDR1 is MRHNA, CDR2 SNTAGT, per germline. The CDR3 has 15 amino acids. Trimming stripped 8 bases from V and 0 bases from J, with 15 bases between. The CDR3 loop reads CASQADRTSTDTQYF. The CDR3 bases are TGTGCCAGCCAAGCGGACAGAACTAGCACAGATACGCAGTATTTT.

The CDR3 reads CASSLALPGSSGNTIYF. For the CDR3, the DNA is TGTGCCAGCAGCCTAGCCCTCCCGGGTAGCTCTGGAAACACCATATATTTT. This chain links TRBV9 with TRBJ1-3; D remains ambiguous. Trimming left V 4 bases short and J 0 bases short, with 17 bases between. Germline V gene sequence: CDR1 SGDLS, CDR2 YYNGEE. This CDR3 has 17 residues.

The rearrangement joins TRBV7-2 to TRBJ2-1; a possible D gene is TRBD2 (5 bases). The germline V gene encodes CDR1 SGHTA and CDR2 FQGNSA. This CDR3 is built from 12 residues. Trimming took off 8 bases at V and 8 bases at J, with 13 bases between the two ends. The CDR3 loop reads CASALDGDEQFF. Here the CDR3 DNA reads TGTGCCAGCGCTCTGGACGGGGATGAGCAGTTCTTC.